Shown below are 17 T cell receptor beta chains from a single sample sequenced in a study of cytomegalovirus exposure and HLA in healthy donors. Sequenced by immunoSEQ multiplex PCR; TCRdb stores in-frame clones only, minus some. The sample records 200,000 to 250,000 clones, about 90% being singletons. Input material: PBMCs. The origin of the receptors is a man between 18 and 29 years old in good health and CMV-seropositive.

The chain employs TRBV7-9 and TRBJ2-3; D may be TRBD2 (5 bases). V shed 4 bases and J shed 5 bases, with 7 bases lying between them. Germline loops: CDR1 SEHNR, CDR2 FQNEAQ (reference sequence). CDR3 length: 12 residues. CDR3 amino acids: CASSWGEDTQYF. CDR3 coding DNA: TGTGCCAGCAGCTGGGGAGAAGATACGCAGTATTTT.

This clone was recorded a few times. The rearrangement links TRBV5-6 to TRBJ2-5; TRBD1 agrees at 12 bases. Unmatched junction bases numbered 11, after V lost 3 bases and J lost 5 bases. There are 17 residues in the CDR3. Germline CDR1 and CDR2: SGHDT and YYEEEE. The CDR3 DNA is TGTGCCAGCAGCTCGTCCCGGGACAGGGGGCTGGGGGAGACCCAGTACTTC. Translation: CASSSSRDRGLGETQYF.

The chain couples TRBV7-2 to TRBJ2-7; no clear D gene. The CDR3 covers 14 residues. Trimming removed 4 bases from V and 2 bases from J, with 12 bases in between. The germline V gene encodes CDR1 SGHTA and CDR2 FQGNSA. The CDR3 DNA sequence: TGTGCCAGCAGCTCCTTACCCCTGGCCTACGAGCAGTACTTC. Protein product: CASSSLPLAYEQYF.

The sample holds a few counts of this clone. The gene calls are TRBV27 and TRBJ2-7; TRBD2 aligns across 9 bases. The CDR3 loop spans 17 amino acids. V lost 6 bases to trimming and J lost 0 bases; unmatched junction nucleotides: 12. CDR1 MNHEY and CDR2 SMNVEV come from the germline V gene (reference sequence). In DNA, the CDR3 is TGTGCCAGCAGCCTAAAACGGACTAGCGCGAACTCCTACGAGCAGTACTTC. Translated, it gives CASSLKRTSANSYEQYF.

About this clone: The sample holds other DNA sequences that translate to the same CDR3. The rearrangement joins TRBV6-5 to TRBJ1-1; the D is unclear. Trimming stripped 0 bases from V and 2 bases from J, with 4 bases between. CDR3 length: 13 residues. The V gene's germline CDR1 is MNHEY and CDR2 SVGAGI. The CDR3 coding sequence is TGTGCCAGCAGTTACTCGACTAACACTGAAGCTTTCTTT. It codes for CASSYSTNTEAFF.

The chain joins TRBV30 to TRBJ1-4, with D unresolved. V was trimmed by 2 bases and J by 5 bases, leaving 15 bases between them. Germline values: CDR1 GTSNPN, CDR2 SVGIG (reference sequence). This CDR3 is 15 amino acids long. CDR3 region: CAWSLFGHPNEKLFF. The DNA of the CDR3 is TGTGCCTGGAGTTTATTCGGGCACCCCAATGAAAAACTGTTTTTT.

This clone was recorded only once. The DNA of the CDR3 is TGCAGTGCTTTGAGTTCCTACGAGCAGTACTTC. Amino acids: CSALSSYEQYF. V gene TRBV20-1 combines with J gene TRBJ2-7, with no clear D. Germline loops: CDR1 DFQATT, CDR2 SNEGSKA (reference sequence). The CDR3 sequence is 11 residues long. The V and J ends lost 5 bases and 1 base respectively, with 6 bases between them.

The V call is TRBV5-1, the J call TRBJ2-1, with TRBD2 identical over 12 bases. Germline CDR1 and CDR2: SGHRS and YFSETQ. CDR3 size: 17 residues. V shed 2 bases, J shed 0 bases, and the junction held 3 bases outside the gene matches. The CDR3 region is CASSFGLAGTSYNEQFF. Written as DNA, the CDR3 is TGCGCCAGCAGCTTCGGACTAGCGGGGACCTCCTACAATGAGCAGTTCTTC.

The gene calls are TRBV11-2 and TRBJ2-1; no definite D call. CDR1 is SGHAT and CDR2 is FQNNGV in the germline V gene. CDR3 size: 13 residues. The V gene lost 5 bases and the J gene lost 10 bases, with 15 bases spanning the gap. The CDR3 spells CASSLTERVEQFF. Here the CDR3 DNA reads TGTGCCAGCAGCCTGACGGAAAGAGTGGAGCAGTTCTTC. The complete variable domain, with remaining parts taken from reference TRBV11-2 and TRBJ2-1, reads EAGVAQSPRYKIIEKRQSVAFWCNPISGHATLYWYQQILGQGPKLLIQFQNNGVVDDSQLPKDRFSAERLKGVDSTLKIQPAKLEDSAVYLCASSLTERVEQFFGPGTRLTVL.

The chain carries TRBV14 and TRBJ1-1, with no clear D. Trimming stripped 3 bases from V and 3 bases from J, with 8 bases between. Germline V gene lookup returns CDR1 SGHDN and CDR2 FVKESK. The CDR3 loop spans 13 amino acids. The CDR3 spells CASSHELYTEAFF. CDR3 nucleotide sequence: TGTGCCAGCAGCCATGAATTATACACTGAAGCTTTCTTT.

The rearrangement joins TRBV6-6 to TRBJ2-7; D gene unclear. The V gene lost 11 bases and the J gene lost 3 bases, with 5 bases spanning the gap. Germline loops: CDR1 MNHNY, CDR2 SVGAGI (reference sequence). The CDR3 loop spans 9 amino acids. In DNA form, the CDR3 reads TGTGCCTTATACTACGAGCAGTACTTC. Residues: CALYYEQYF.

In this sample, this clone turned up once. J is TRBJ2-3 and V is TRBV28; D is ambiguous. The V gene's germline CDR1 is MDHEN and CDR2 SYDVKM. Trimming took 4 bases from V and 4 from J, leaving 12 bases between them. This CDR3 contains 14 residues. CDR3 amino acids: CASSSHQTADTQYF. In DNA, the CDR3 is TGTGCCAGCAGTTCCCATCAAACGGCAGATACGCAGTATTTT.

The CDR3 protein is CASSDDRVKPQHF. The CDR3 nucleotides read TGTGCCAGCTCAGATGACAGGGTAAAGCCCCAGCATTTT. The V gene is TRBV18, the J gene TRBJ1-5; 7 nucleotides align to TRBD1. The CDR3 extends over 13 amino acids. The germline gives CDR1 KGHSH, CDR2 LQKENI. With 5 bases clipped from V and 8 bases from J, the junction kept 6 bases outside the gene matches.

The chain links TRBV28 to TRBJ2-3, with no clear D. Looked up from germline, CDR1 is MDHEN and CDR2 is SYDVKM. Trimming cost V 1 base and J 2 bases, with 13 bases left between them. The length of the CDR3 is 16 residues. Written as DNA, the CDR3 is TGTGCCAGCAGTTTATCCTTTAGTACCTACACAGATACGCAGTATTTT. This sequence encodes CASSLSFSTYTDTQYF. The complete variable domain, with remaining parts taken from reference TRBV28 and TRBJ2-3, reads DVKVTQSSRYLVKRTGEKVFLECVQDMDHENMFWYRQDPGLGLRLIYFSYDVKMKEKGDIPEGYSVSREKKERFSLILESASTNQTSMYLCASSLSFSTYTDTQYFGPGTRLTVL.

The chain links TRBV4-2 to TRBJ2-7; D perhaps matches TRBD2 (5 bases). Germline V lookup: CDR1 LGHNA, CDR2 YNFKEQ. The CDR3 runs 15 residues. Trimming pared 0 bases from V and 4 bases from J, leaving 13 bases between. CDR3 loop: CASSQEIRGSYEQYF. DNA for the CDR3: TGTGCCAGCAGCCAAGAGATTCGCGGGTCTTACGAGCAGTACTTC.

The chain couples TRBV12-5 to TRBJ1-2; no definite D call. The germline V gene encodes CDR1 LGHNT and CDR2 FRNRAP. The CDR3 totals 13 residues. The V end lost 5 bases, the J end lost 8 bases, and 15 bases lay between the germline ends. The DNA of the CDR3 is TGTGCTAGTGGTCCCTCGGGAGTAGGGGGCTACACCTTC. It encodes CASGPSGVGGYTF.

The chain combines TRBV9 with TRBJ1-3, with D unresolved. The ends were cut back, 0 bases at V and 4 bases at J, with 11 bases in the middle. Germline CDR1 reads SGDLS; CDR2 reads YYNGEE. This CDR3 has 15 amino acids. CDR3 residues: CASSVDGVSGNTIYF. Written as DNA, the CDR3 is TGTGCCAGCAGCGTAGATGGTGTATCGGGAAACACCATATATTTT.